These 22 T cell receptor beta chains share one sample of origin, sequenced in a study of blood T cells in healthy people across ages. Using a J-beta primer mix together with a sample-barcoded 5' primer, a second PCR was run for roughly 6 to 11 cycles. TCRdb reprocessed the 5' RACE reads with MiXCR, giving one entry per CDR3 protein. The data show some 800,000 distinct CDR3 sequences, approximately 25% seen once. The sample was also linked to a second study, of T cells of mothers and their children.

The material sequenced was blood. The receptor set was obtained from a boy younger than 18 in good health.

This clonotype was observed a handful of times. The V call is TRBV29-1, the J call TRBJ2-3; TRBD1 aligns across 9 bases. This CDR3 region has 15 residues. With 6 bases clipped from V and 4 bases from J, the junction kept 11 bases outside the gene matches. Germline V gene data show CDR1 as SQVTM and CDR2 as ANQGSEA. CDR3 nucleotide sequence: TGCAGCGTCTATACAGGGGGCGCTGGGGCAGATACGCAGTATTTT. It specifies CSVYTGGAGADTQYF.

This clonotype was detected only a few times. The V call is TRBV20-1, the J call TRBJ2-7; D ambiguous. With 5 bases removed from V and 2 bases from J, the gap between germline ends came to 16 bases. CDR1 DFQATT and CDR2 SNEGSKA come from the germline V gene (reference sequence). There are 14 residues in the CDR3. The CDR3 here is CSAFKPSNTYEQYF. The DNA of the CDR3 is TGCAGTGCTTTTAAGCCCTCCAATACCTACGAGCAGTACTTC.

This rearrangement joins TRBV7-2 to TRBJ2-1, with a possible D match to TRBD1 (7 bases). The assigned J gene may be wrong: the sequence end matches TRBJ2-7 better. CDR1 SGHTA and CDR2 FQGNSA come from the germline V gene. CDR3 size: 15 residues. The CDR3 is CASRTGVSGVYEQYF. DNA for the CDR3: TGTGCCAGCAGAACAGGGGTTTCGGGGGTTTACGAGCAGTACTTC.

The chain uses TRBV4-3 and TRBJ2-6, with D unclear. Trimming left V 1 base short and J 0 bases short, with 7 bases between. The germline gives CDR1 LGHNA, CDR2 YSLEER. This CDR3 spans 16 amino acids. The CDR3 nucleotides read TGCGCCAGCAGCCAAGGGAGAATCTCTGGGGCCAACGTCCTGACTTTC. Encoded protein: CASSQGRISGANVLTF.

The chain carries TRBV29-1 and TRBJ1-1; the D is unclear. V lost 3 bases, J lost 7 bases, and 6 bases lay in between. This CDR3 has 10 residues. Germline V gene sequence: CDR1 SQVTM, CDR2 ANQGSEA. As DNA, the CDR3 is TGCAGCGTTGATTACAGTGAAGCTTTCTTT. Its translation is CSVDYSEAFF. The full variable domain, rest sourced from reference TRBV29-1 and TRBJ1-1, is SAVISQKPSRDICQRGTSLTIQCQVDSQVTMMFWYRQQPGQSLTLIATANQGSEATYESGFVIDKFPISRPNLTFSTLTVSNMSPEDSSIYLCSVDYSEAFFGQGTRLTVV.

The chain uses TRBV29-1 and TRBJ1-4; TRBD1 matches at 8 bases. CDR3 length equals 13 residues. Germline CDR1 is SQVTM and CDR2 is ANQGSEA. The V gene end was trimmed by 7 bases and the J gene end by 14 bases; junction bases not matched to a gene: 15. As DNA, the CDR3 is TGCAGCGCAATAAGGACAGGGACCGGAAAGCTGTTTTTT. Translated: CSAIRTGTGKLFF.

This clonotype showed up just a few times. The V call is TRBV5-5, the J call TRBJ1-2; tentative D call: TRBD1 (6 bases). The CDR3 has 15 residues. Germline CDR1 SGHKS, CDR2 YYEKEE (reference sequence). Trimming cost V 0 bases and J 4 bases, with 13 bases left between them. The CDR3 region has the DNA TGTGCCAGCAGCTTGGAGGCAGGGGTGAGCTATGGCTACACCTTC. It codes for CASSLEAGVSYGYTF.

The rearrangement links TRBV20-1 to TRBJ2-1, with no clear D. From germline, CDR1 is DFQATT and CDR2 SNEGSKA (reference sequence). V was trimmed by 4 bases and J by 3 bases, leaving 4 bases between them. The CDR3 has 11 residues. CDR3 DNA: TGCAGTGCTAAGTTCTACAATGAGCAGTTCTTC. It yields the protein CSAKFYNEQFF.

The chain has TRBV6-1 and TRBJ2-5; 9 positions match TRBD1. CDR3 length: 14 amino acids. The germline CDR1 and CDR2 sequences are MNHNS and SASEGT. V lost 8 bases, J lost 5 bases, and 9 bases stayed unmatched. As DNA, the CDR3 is TGTGCCAGCGGTGCAGGACAGGGGAGGGAGACCCAGTACTTC. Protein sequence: CASGAGQGRETQYF.

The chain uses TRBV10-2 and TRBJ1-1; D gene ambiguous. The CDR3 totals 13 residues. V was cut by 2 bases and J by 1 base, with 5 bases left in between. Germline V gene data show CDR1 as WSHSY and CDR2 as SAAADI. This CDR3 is CASSELGNTEAFF. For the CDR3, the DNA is TGCGCCAGCAGTGAGCTCGGGAACACTGAAGCTTTCTTT.

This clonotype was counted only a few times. The CDR3 loop reads CASSQEELAGGTQYF. CDR3 coding DNA: TGCGCCAGCAGCCAAGAGGAACTAGCGGGCGGTACGCAGTATTTT. This chain joins TRBV4-1 and TRBJ2-3, with TRBD2 identical over 9 bases. The trim removed 0 bases at V and 8 bases at J, leaving 6 bases unmatched. The CDR3 loop spans 15 amino acids. The germline V gene encodes CDR1 MGHRA and CDR2 YSYEKL.

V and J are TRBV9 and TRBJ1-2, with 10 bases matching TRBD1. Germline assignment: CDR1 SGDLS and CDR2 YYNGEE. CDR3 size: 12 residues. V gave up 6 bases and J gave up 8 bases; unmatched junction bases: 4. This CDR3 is CASTGQGDGYTF. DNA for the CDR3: TGTGCCAGCACCGGACAGGGGGACGGCTACACCTTC.

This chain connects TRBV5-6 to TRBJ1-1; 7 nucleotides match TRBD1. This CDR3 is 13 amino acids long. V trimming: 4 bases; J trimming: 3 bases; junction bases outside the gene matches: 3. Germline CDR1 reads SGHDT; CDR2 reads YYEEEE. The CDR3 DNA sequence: TGTGCCAGCAGCATGACAGGGTACACTGAAGCTTTCTTT. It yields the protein CASSMTGYTEAFF.

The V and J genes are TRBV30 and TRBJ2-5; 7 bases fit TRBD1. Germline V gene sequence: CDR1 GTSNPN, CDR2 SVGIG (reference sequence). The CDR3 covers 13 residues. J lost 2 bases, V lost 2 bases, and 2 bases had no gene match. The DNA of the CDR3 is TGTGCCTGGAGTCAGGGACAGCAAGAGACCCAGTACTTC. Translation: CAWSQGQQETQYF.

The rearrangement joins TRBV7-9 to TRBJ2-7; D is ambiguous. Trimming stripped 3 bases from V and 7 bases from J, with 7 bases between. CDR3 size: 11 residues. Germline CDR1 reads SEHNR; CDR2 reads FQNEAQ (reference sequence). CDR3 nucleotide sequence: TGTGCCAGCAGCTTTGGTGCGGAGCAGTACTTC. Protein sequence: CASSFGAEQYF.

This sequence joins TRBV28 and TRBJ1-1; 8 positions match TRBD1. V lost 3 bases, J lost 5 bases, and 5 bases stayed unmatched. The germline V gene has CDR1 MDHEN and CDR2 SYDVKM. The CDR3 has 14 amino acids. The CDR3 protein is CASSFSGGYTEAFF. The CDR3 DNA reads TGTGCCAGCAGTTTTTCAGGGGGCTATACTGAAGCTTTCTTT.

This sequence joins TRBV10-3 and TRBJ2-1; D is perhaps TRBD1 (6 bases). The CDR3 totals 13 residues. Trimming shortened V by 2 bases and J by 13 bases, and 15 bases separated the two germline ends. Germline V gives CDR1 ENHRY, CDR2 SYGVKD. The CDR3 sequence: CAISEDDRKVQFF. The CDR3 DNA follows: TGTGCCATCAGTGAGGACGACAGGAAGGTACAGTTCTTC.

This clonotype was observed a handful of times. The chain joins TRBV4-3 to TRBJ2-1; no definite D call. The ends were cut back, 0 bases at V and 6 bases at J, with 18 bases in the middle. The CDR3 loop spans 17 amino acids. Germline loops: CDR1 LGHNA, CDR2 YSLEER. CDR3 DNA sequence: TGCGCCAGCAGCCAAGATAGGGCCAATAGTTTTAGCAATGAGCAGTTCTTC. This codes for CASSQDRANSFSNEQFF.

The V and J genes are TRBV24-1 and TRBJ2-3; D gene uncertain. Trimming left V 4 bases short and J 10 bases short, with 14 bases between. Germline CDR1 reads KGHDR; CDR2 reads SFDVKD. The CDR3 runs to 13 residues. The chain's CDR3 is CATSDPSTVAQYF. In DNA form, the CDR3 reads TGTGCCACCAGTGACCCGTCCACTGTGGCGCAGTATTTT.

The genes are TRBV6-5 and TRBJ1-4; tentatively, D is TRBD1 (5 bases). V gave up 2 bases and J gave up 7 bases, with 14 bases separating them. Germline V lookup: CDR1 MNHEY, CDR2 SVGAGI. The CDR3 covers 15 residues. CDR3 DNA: TGTGCCAGCAGTTACCGGGGGAGAGTGGGTGAAAAACTGTTTTTT. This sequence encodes CASSYRGRVGEKLFF.

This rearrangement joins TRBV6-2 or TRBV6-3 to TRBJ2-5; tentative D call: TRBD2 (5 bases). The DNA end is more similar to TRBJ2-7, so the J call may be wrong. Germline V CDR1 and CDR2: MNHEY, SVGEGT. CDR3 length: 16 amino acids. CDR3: CASGEDPLAVNYEQYF. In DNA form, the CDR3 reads TGTGCCAGCGGAGAAGACCCGCTAGCTGTGAACTACGAGCAGTACTTC.

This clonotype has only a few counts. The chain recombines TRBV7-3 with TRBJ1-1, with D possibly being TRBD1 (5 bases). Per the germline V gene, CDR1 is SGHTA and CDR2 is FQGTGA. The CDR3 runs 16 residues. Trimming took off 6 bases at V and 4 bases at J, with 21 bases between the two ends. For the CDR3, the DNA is TGTGCCAGCAGTCACGTCCCGGGGCACGGTATCACTGAAGCTTTCTTT. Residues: CASSHVPGHGITEAFF.